The rows below give T cell receptor beta chains drawn from one sample of a study of blood T cell repertoires in COVID-19. The data were produced by immunoSEQ multiplex PCR, yet TCRdb's version contains in-frame clones alone and is incomplete. Among 250,000 or so clones, around nine tenths were seen once, and the ten largest hold 1.3% to 1.5%. The specimen sequenced was peripheral blood. The receptors were gathered from a man at least 80 years old with acute or convalescent COVID-19. Each CDR3 is given with its conserved first and last residue. Each record gives: CDR3 protein, CDR3 DNA, clone size, J gene, D gene, V gene, CDR3 length. The D gene is left open where the match is weak. Some rows mark clone size as missing; the rest say once, few, many or name a class of expanded clone.

CDR3aa: CASSMGPEAFF
CDR3nt: TGTGCCAGCAGTATGGGCCCTGAAGCTTTCTTT
abundance: NA
j_gene: TRBJ1-1
d_gene: NA
v_gene: TRBV6-2/TRBV6-3
len: 11

CDR3aa: CASSPGTVGNQPQHF
CDR3nt: TGTGCCAGCAGCCCCGGGACAGTCGGCAATCAGCCCCAGCATTTT
abundance: NA
j_gene: TRBJ1-5
d_gene: TRBD1
v_gene: TRBV6-5
len: 15

CDR3aa: CASSQRLGRVNEQFF
CDR3nt: TGTGCCAGCAGTCAGCGTCTTGGCAGGGTAAATGAGCAGTTCTTC
abundance: NA
j_gene: TRBJ2-1
d_gene: NA
v_gene: TRBV6-5
len: 15

CDR3aa: CASGGSYRATNEKLFF
CDR3nt: TGTGCCAGCGGCGGGTCCTACAGGGCAACTAATGAAAAACTGTTTTTT
abundance: NA
j_gene: TRBJ1-4
d_gene: NA
v_gene: TRBV2
len: 16

CDR3aa: CASSLGQALTYEQYF
CDR3nt: TGTGCCAGCAGCTTGGGACAGGCCCTAACCTACGAGCAGTACTTC
abundance: NA
j_gene: TRBJ2-7
d_gene: NA
v_gene: TRBV5-5
len: 15

CDR3aa: CASSTGTYPYEQYF
CDR3nt: TGTGCCAGCAGCACCGGGACATATCCCTACGAGCAGTACTTC
abundance: NA
j_gene: TRBJ2-7
d_gene: NA
v_gene: TRBV7-2
len: 14

CDR3aa: CASSQGVRAGGYTF
CDR3nt: TGTGCCAGCAGCCAGGGAGTCAGGGCGGGAGGCTACACCTTC
abundance: NA
j_gene: TRBJ1-2
d_gene: NA
v_gene: TRBV3-1/TRBV3-2
len: 14

CDR3aa: CASSLAGDPYEQYF
CDR3nt: TGCGCCAGCAGCCTAGCGGGGGATCCCTACGAGCAGTACTTC
abundance: NA
j_gene: TRBJ2-7
d_gene: TRBD2
v_gene: TRBV4-1
len: 14

CDR3aa: CASSLESSFEQFF
CDR3nt: TGTGCCAGCAGTCTAGAGAGTAGTTTTGAGCAGTTCTTC
abundance: NA
j_gene: TRBJ2-1
d_gene: NA
v_gene: TRBV7-2
len: 13

CDR3aa: CASAAGTREVIQYF
CDR3nt: TGTGCCAGCGCTGCCGGGACTAGGGAGGTCATTCAGTACTTC
abundance: NA
j_gene: TRBJ2-4
d_gene: TRBD2
v_gene: TRBV18
len: 14

CDR3aa: CASSYASGIATEQFF
CDR3nt: TGTGCCAGCAGTTACGCCAGCGGGATAGCGACTGAGCAGTTCTTC
abundance: NA
j_gene: TRBJ2-1
d_gene: TRBD2
v_gene: TRBV6-5
len: 15

CDR3aa: CASSYSGTSVRETQYF
CDR3nt: TGCGCCAGCAGCTACTCCGGGACTAGCGTGCGAGAGACCCAGTACTTC
abundance: NA
j_gene: TRBJ2-5
d_gene: TRBD2
v_gene: TRBV5-1
len: 16

CDR3aa: CSVRQGFTEAFF
CDR3nt: TGCAGCGTTCGACAGGGGTTCACTGAAGCTTTCTTT
abundance: NA
j_gene: TRBJ1-1
d_gene: TRBD1
v_gene: TRBV29-1
len: 12

CDR3aa: CASSLAGQFYTF
CDR3nt: TGTGCCAGCAGCTTAGCCGGACAATTCTACACCTTC
abundance: NA
j_gene: TRBJ1-2
d_gene: NA
v_gene: TRBV7-9
len: 12

CDR3aa: CASRDRGGWEQYF
CDR3nt: TGTGCCAGTAGAGACAGGGGAGGTTGGGAGCAGTACTTC
abundance: NA
j_gene: TRBJ2-7
d_gene: TRBD1
v_gene: TRBV19
len: 13

CDR3aa: CASSTTSGSQETQYF
CDR3nt: TGCGCCAGCAGTACGACTAGCGGGAGCCAGGAGACCCAGTACTTC
abundance: NA
j_gene: TRBJ2-5
d_gene: TRBD2
v_gene: TRBV10-2
len: 15

CDR3aa: CASSFRRASAGEMGNEQFF
CDR3nt: TGTGCCAGCAGCTTCCGTAGGGCGTCAGCGGGAGAAATGGGGAATGAGCAGTTCTTC
abundance: NA
j_gene: TRBJ2-1
d_gene: TRBD2
v_gene: TRBV7-8
len: 19

CDR3aa: CASRSGVKGEKLFF
CDR3nt: TGTGCCAGCAGGTCCGGGGTGAAAGGTGAAAAACTGTTTTTT
abundance: NA
j_gene: TRBJ1-4
d_gene: NA
v_gene: TRBV6-6
len: 14

CDR3aa: CSVTLQPSLYEQYF
CDR3nt: TGCAGCGTCACCCTTCAACCTTCACTCTACGAGCAGTACTTC
abundance: NA
j_gene: TRBJ2-7
d_gene: NA
v_gene: TRBV29-1
len: 14

CDR3aa: CASSLTGQGAIYGYTF
CDR3nt: TGTGCCAGCAGCTTAACCGGACAGGGGGCCATCTATGGCTACACCTTC
abundance: NA
j_gene: TRBJ1-2
d_gene: TRBD1
v_gene: TRBV5-8
len: 16

CDR3aa: CASSSGLEGETQYF
CDR3nt: TGTGCCAGCAGCTCGGGACTAGAGGGAGAGACCCAGTACTTC
abundance: NA
j_gene: TRBJ2-5
d_gene: TRBD2
v_gene: TRBV7-3
len: 14

CDR3aa: CASSPQATGGNIQYF
CDR3nt: TGTGCCAGCTCACCACAGGCCACTGGGGGGAACATTCAGTACTTC
abundance: NA
j_gene: TRBJ2-4
d_gene: NA
v_gene: TRBV18
len: 15

CDR3aa: CASSQVDTANQPQHF
CDR3nt: TGCGCCAGCAGCCAAGTGGACACCGCCAATCAGCCCCAGCATTTT
abundance: NA
j_gene: TRBJ1-5
d_gene: NA
v_gene: TRBV4-1
len: 15

CDR3aa: CASSRSGRTTGELFF
CDR3nt: TGTGCCAGCAGCCGTAGCGGGAGGACCACCGGGGAGCTGTTTTTT
abundance: few
j_gene: TRBJ2-2
d_gene: TRBD2
v_gene: TRBV2
len: 15

CDR3aa: CASSSDRGDTEAFF
CDR3nt: TGCGCCAGCAGCTCGGACAGGGGAGACACTGAAGCTTTCTTT
abundance: NA
j_gene: TRBJ1-1
d_gene: TRBD1
v_gene: TRBV5-1
len: 14

CDR3aa: CASSSIQGAGYGYTF
CDR3nt: TGTGCCAGCAGTTCCATCCAGGGGGCGGGCTATGGCTACACCTTC
abundance: NA
j_gene: TRBJ1-2
d_gene: TRBD1
v_gene: TRBV7-2
len: 15

CDR3aa: CASGQRGNTEAFF
CDR3nt: TGCGCCAGCGGCCAAAGGGGGAACACTGAAGCTTTCTTT
abundance: NA
j_gene: TRBJ1-1
d_gene: NA
v_gene: TRBV5-1
len: 13

CDR3aa: CASSLDRDTEAFF
CDR3nt: TGTGCCAGCAGCTTAGACAGGGACACTGAAGCTTTCTTT
abundance: NA
j_gene: TRBJ1-1
d_gene: NA
v_gene: TRBV11-2
len: 13

CDR3aa: CASSIIGYSGNTIYF
CDR3nt: TGTGCCAGTAGTATCATCGGTTACTCTGGAAACACCATATATTTT
abundance: NA
j_gene: TRBJ1-3
d_gene: NA
v_gene: TRBV19
len: 15

CDR3aa: CSASDPSRLYNSPLHF
CDR3nt: TGCAGTGCTAGTGATCCCAGCAGACTATATAATTCACCCCTCCACTTT
abundance: once
j_gene: TRBJ1-6
d_gene: NA
v_gene: TRBV20-1
len: 16

CDR3aa: CASSQRNYGYTF
CDR3nt: TGTGCCAGTAGTCAACGGAACTATGGCTACACCTTC
abundance: NA
j_gene: TRBJ1-2
d_gene: NA
v_gene: TRBV19
len: 12

CDR3aa: CASSLSGGQTTRFATLHF
CDR3nt: TGCGCCAGCAGCTTGAGCGGAGGCCAGACAACACGGTTTGCCACCCTCCACTTT
abundance: NA
j_gene: TRBJ1-6
d_gene: NA
v_gene: TRBV5-1
len: 18

CDR3aa: CASSYSTAAVGYEQYF
CDR3nt: TGTGCCAGCAGTTACTCGACGGCAGCGGTAGGCTACGAGCAGTACTTC
abundance: NA
j_gene: TRBJ2-7
d_gene: NA
v_gene: TRBV6-5
len: 16

CDR3aa: CASSLARTKRGQSNTEAFF
CDR3nt: TGTGCCAGCAGCTTAGCGCGGACGAAGAGGGGACAGTCGAACACTGAAGCTTTCTTT
abundance: NA
j_gene: TRBJ1-1
d_gene: TRBD1
v_gene: TRBV11-1
len: 19

CDR3aa: CASSLDRGAGNTIYF
CDR3nt: TGTGCCAGCAGTCTCGACAGGGGAGCAGGAAACACCATATATTTT
abundance: once
j_gene: TRBJ1-3
d_gene: TRBD1
v_gene: TRBV6-2/TRBV6-3
len: 15

CDR3aa: CATTGILDTEAFF
CDR3nt: TGTGCCACTACAGGGATTTTGGACACTGAAGCTTTCTTT
abundance: NA
j_gene: TRBJ1-1
d_gene: NA
v_gene: TRBV6-5
len: 13

CDR3aa: CASSAGTNGYTF
CDR3nt: TGTGCCAGCTCGGCCGGGACAAATGGCTACACCTTC
abundance: few
j_gene: TRBJ1-2
d_gene: NA
v_gene: TRBV18
len: 12

CDR3aa: CASRTGGGEKLFF
CDR3nt: TGTGCCAGTAGGACGGGAGGCGGTGAAAAACTGTTTTTT
abundance: NA
j_gene: TRBJ1-4
d_gene: NA
v_gene: TRBV19
len: 13

CDR3aa: CASSMRGGKTLNTEAFF
CDR3nt: TGTGCCAGTAGTATGCGGGGGGGGAAGACCCTAAACACTGAAGCTTTCTTT
abundance: NA
j_gene: TRBJ1-1
d_gene: NA
v_gene: TRBV19
len: 17

CDR3aa: CASSFGSGLGGYTF
CDR3nt: TGTGCCAGCAGCTTCGGTTCAGGGTTAGGTGGCTACACCTTC
abundance: NA
j_gene: TRBJ1-2
d_gene: NA
v_gene: TRBV5-4
len: 14

CDR3aa: CASSSPRAGQRYEQFF
CDR3nt: TGTGCCAGCAGTTCCCCTAGAGCGGGGCAAAGGTATGAGCAGTTCTTC
abundance: NA
j_gene: TRBJ2-1
d_gene: TRBD2
v_gene: TRBV6-2/TRBV6-3
len: 16

CDR3aa: CASSRDRGSDEQFF
CDR3nt: TGTGCCAGCAGCCGAGACAGGGGGAGCGATGAGCAGTTCTTC
abundance: NA
j_gene: TRBJ2-1
d_gene: TRBD1
v_gene: TRBV5-4
len: 14

CDR3aa: CASSLGTGRLVNSPLHF
CDR3nt: TGCGCCAGCAGCTTGGGCACAGGGAGACTCGTGAATTCACCCCTCCACTTT
abundance: NA
j_gene: TRBJ1-6
d_gene: NA
v_gene: TRBV5-1
len: 17

CDR3aa: CASSLYSTPNTGELFF
CDR3nt: TGTGCCAGCAGCTTATACAGTACCCCGAACACCGGGGAGCTGTTTTTT
abundance: NA
j_gene: TRBJ2-2
d_gene: NA
v_gene: TRBV7-3
len: 16

CDR3aa: CASSQENTGFSQPQHF
CDR3nt: TGTGCCAGCAGCCAAGAAAATACAGGGTTCAGCCAGCCCCAGCATTTT
abundance: NA
j_gene: TRBJ1-5
d_gene: NA
v_gene: TRBV4-2
len: 16

CDR3aa: CASSPRGLNSNQPQHF
CDR3nt: TGTGCCAGCTCACCACGTGGGCTCAATAGCAATCAGCCCCAGCATTTT
abundance: NA
j_gene: TRBJ1-5
d_gene: NA
v_gene: TRBV18
len: 16

CDR3aa: CASNRAPNTGELFF
CDR3nt: TGTGCCAGCAACAGGGCCCCGAACACCGGGGAGCTGTTTTTT
abundance: NA
j_gene: TRBJ2-2
d_gene: NA
v_gene: TRBV6-5
len: 14

CDR3aa: CATSEASGSYNEQFF
CDR3nt: TGTGCCACCAGTGAGGCTAGCGGCTCCTACAATGAGCAGTTCTTC
abundance: NA
j_gene: TRBJ2-1
d_gene: TRBD2
v_gene: TRBV24-1
len: 15

CDR3aa: CASSLSRVASETQYF
CDR3nt: TGTGCCAGTAGTCTCTCCAGGGTAGCTTCGGAGACCCAGTACTTC
abundance: NA
j_gene: TRBJ2-5
d_gene: NA
v_gene: TRBV19
len: 15